This TCR beta chain was identified in a study of siplizumab effects on memory and regulatory T cells. About this clone: No antigen is known for it.

Study-wide findings and caveats: To unstimulated subsets, only a minor fraction of alloreactive clones could be mapped. Major contributors to the alloresponse seemed to be naive T cells, which also appeared more diverse than memory cells. Proof of suppressive function in proliferating Tregs from siplizumab cultures was not established.

The germline V and J ends were trimmed by 2 bases and 0 bases, with 15 bases remaining between them. This CDR3 has 17 residues. Germline loops: CDR1 SGHRS, CDR2 YFSETQ. The assay was immunoSEQ multiplex PCR, and TCRdb's table has in-frame clones only and misses some. The data show 70,000 to 95,000 clones, approximately 97% seen once. Across a few donor pairs, the naive, memory, effector memory and TEMRA subsets were sequenced without stimulation. The chain employs TRBV5-1 and TRBJ1-3; D might be TRBD1 (6 bases). The sequence derives from a human donor in good health. Material for sequencing was naive CD4+ T cells sorted from blood. The CDR3 nucleotides are TGCGCCAGCAGCTTTCTGGACAGCCAAAACTCTGGAAACACCATATATTTT. Translated: CASSFLDSQNSGNTIYF.